The rows below give T cell receptor beta chains drawn from one sample of a study of spatial heterogeneity in lung cancer. TCRdb recomputed calls from the 5' RACE reads with MiXCR, one row per CDR3 protein. In the table there are 45,000 to 55,000 distinct CDR3 sequences, approximately 5% of which are singletons. Sequenced material: PBMCs, taken at surgery. The receptors come from a male donor with early-stage non-small cell lung cancer. Both conserved end residues are part of each CDR3. The D gene is left open where the match is weak. Rows give clone size only sometimes, using once, few, many, or a class for an expanded clone.

j_call | d_call | v_call | clone_size | cdr3_aa | cdr3_nt
TRBJ2-5 | NA | TRBV15 | NA | CATSRDRWGAQYF | TGTGCCACCAGCAGAGATCGATGGGGGGCCCAGTACTTC
TRBJ2-5 | NA | TRBV7-2 | many | CASSLVPSGTQYF | TGTGCCAGCAGCCTCGTCCCCAGTGGGACCCAGTACTTC
TRBJ2-5 | NA | TRBV13 | many | CASSLGRVQTQYF | TGTGCCAGCAGCTTAGGGCGGGTCCAGACCCAGTACTTC
TRBJ1-2 | TRBD1 | TRBV14 | many | CASSQGLRDRLGYTF | TGTGCCAGCAGCCAGGGACTCCGGGACAGGCTTGGCTACACCTTC
TRBJ2-5 | NA | TRBV6-2/TRBV6-3 | many | CASSYLRTEPSTQYF | TGTGCCAGCAGTTACTTAAGGACTGAGCCATCCACCCAGTACTTC
TRBJ1-1 | NA | TRBV7-2 | many | CASSSDPNTEAFF | TGTGCCAGCAGCTCTGATCCCAACACTGAAGCTTTCTTT
TRBJ2-1 | NA | TRBV12-3/TRBV12-4 | many | CASSARGNEQFF | TGTGCCAGCAGTGCCCGGGGCAATGAGCAGTTCTTC
TRBJ1-4 | NA | TRBV27 | NA | CASLHRTDFSTNEKLFF | TGTGCCAGCCTTCATCGGACAGACTTTTCAACTAATGAAAAACTGTTTTTT
TRBJ2-3 | TRBD1 | TRBV7-2 | NA | CASSSDRFGGDTQYF | TGTGCCAGCAGCTCGGACAGGTTTGGAGGAGATACGCAGTATTTT
TRBJ2-1 | TRBD2 | TRBV29-1 | many | CSVELAGILSSYNEQFF | TGCAGCGTTGAGTTAGCGGGGATATTAAGCTCCTACAATGAGCAGTTCTTC
TRBJ1-2 | TRBD1 | TRBV23-1 | many | CASRRDSLTFNYGYTF | TGCGCCAGCAGAAGGGACAGCCTGACTTTTAACTATGGCTACACCTTC
TRBJ2-7 | NA | TRBV3-1 | NA | CASSQKGSRQYF | TGTGCCAGCAGCCAAAAGGGCTCACGGCAGTACTTC
TRBJ1-2 | NA | TRBV19 | many | CASSAGLGAMAGYTF | TGTGCCAGTAGCGCGGGCCTGGGGGCGATGGCTGGCTACACCTTC
TRBJ2-4 | NA | TRBV12-3/TRBV12-4 | many | CASSLGSPLAKNIQYF | TGTGCCAGCAGTTTGGGCAGCCCCCTAGCCAAAAACATTCAGTACTTC
TRBJ2-3 | NA | TRBV5-4 | few | CASSLSSSKNTQYF | TGTGCCAGCAGCTTGAGTAGTAGTAAGAATACGCAGTATTTT
TRBJ1-1 | NA | TRBV5-5 | NA | CASSSGQLDTEAFF | TGTGCCAGCAGCTCAGGACAGTTGGACACTGAAGCTTTCTTT
TRBJ1-5 | NA | TRBV5-1 | many | CASSLALGQPQHF | TGCGCCAGCAGCTTGGCCCTTGGTCAGCCCCAGCATTTT
TRBJ2-7 | TRBD1 | TRBV6-6 | NA | CASSPRDRVYEQYF | TGTGCCAGCAGTCCCCGGGACAGGGTCTACGAGCAGTACTTC
TRBJ1-1 | NA | TRBV11-2 | many | CASSLDAGTMLNTEAFF | TGTGCCAGCAGCTTAGACGCCGGGACCATGTTAAACACTGAAGCTTTCTTT
TRBJ1-4 | NA | TRBV6-1 | few | CASLISAWDLNEKLFF | TGTGCCAGCCTTATATCTGCCTGGGACCTTAATGAAAAACTGTTTTTT
TRBJ1-3 | TRBD1 | TRBV29-1 | many | CSVASTGGTGNTIYF | TGCAGCGTTGCCTCGACAGGGGGCACCGGAAACACCATATATTTT
TRBJ2-1 | TRBD2 | TRBV6-2/TRBV6-3 | few | CASSRPGTRLNEQFF | TGTGCCAGCAGCCGCCCTGGGACTAGACTTAATGAGCAGTTCTTC
TRBJ2-1 | NA | TRBV24-1 | many | CATSDPRRYNEQFF | TGTGCCACCAGTGACCCCCGGAGGTACAATGAGCAGTTCTTC
TRBJ1-4 | NA | TRBV20-1 | many | CSATSGGEGEKLFF | TGCAGTGCTACCTCCGGCGGGGAGGGTGAAAAACTGTTTTTT
TRBJ2-2 | NA | TRBV5-6 | many | CASSLGNTLTGELFF | TGTGCCAGCAGCTTAGGTAACACCCTCACCGGGGAGCTGTTTTTT
TRBJ2-5 | TRBD2 | TRBV5-1 | many | CASSGRTSGRVGETQYF | TGCGCCAGCAGCGGCAGGACTAGCGGGAGGGTTGGGGAGACCCAGTACTTC
TRBJ1-2 | TRBD1 | TRBV7-8 | many | CASSARPGQVTLNYGYTF | TGTGCCAGCAGCGCTAGGCCGGGACAGGTTACCCTCAACTATGGCTACACCTTC
TRBJ2-5 | TRBD1 | TRBV27 | many | CASSPMTGGGETQYF | TGTGCCAGCAGCCCTATGACAGGGGGCGGAGAGACCCAGTACTTC
TRBJ2-3 | NA | TRBV5-1 | many | CASSPNPKSTDTQYF | TGCGCCAGCAGCCCTAACCCCAAGAGCACAGATACGCAGTATTTT
TRBJ2-6 | TRBD1 | TRBV6-6 | many | CASSSTSGTGLAGANVLTF | TGTGCCAGCAGTTCAACCTCCGGGACAGGGCTTGCTGGGGCCAACGTCCTGACTTTC
TRBJ2-1 | NA | TRBV10-3 | many | CAIKRTEGGPYNEQFF | TGTGCCATCAAGCGAACAGAGGGGGGCCCTTACAATGAGCAGTTCTTC
TRBJ2-1 | NA | TRBV6-5 | many | CASTDDAGRGRFF | TGTGCCAGCACCGACGACGCGGGCCGGGGGAGGTTCTTC
TRBJ2-1 | TRBD2 | TRBV27 | many | CASSLGSGRKDEQFF | TGTGCCAGCAGTTTGGGGAGCGGGAGAAAGGATGAGCAGTTCTTC
TRBJ2-7 | TRBD1 | TRBV6-2/TRBV6-3 | many | CASSWDPTGPYEQYF | TGTGCCAGCAGTTGGGACCCGACAGGGCCCTACGAGCAGTACTTC
TRBJ2-7 | TRBD1 | TRBV5-1 | many | CASSSVPGQLEQYF | TGCGCCAGCAGCTCCGTCCCGGGACAGTTAGAGCAGTACTTC
TRBJ2-2 | NA | TRBV4-1 | many | CASSQVETNTGELFF | TGCGCCAGCAGCCAAGTAGAAACTAACACCGGGGAGCTGTTTTTT
TRBJ2-2 | NA | TRBV6-1 | NA | CASRGTAGELFF | TGTGCCAGCAGGGGCACGGCCGGGGAGCTGTTTTTT
TRBJ2-7 | TRBD1 | TRBV19 | many | CASSTRQGLYEQYF | TGTGCCAGTAGTACGCGACAGGGCCTCTACGAGCAGTACTTC
TRBJ2-7 | TRBD1 | TRBV29-1 | many | CSVRAGTDLYEQYF | TGCAGCGTCCGCGCCGGGACAGACCTCTACGAGCAGTACTTC
TRBJ1-2 | TRBD1 | TRBV5-1 | many | CASRRGQANYGYTF | TGCGCCAGCAGACGGGGACAGGCCAACTATGGCTACACCTTC
TRBJ2-7 | NA | TRBV1 | many | CTSSQRTRPGQASYEQYF | TGCACCAGCAGCCAACGCACCCGCCCGGGACAGGCCTCCTACGAGCAGTACTTC
TRBJ1-3 | NA | TRBV7-2 | many | CASTLRNTIYF | TGTGCCAGCACCCTCCGAAACACCATATATTTT
TRBJ2-5 | NA | TRBV15 | few | CATGVGETQYF | TGTGCCACCGGGGTCGGAGAGACCCAGTACTTC
TRBJ2-5 | NA | TRBV20-1 | many | CSALMWETQYF | TGCAGTGCCTTAATGTGGGAGACCCAGTACTTC